This is a list of T cell receptor beta chains from one sample in a study of blood T cell repertoires in COVID-19. The data were produced by immunoSEQ multiplex PCR, yet TCRdb's version contains in-frame clones alone and is incomplete. The sample has a few hundred thousand clones, approximately 84% seen once. What was sequenced was peripheral blood. The receptor source for this set is a woman under 40 who had recovered from COVID-19. Both conserved end residues are part of each CDR3. The D gene is left open where the match is weak. Clone size is shown for a subset of rows, as once, few, many or a class of expanded clone.

V: TRBV5-1; J: TRBJ2-3; D: TRBD2; size: NA; CDR3: CASSHPSGVSTDAQYF; DNA: TGCGCCAGCAGCCACCCTAGCGGGGTGAGCACAGATGCGCAGTATTTT
V: TRBV9; J: TRBJ1-6; D: NA; size: once; CDR3: CASSVAGSDNSPLHF; DNA: TGTGCCAGCAGCGTAGCGGGTTCAGATAATTCACCCCTCCACTTT
V: TRBV19; J: TRBJ2-4; D: TRBD1; size: NA; CDR3: CASSPQGAGNIQYF; DNA: TGTGCCAGTAGCCCACAGGGGGCCGGGAACATTCAGTACTTC
V: TRBV24-1; J: TRBJ2-2; D: NA; size: NA; CDR3: CATSDPLSQGGNTGELFF; DNA: TGTGCCACCAGTGATCCCTTGTCCCAGGGAGGTAACACCGGGGAGCTGTTTTTT
V: TRBV2; J: TRBJ1-2; D: TRBD1; size: NA; CDR3: CASSGGQGVTNYGYTF; DNA: TGTGCCAGCAGTGGGGGACAGGGGGTTACTAACTATGGCTACACCTTC
V: TRBV19; J: TRBJ2-7; D: TRBD1; size: NA; CDR3: CASSIKGQPWGEQYF; DNA: TGTGCCAGTAGTATAAAGGGACAGCCGTGGGGCGAGCAGTACTTC
V: TRBV2; J: TRBJ1-5; D: NA; size: NA; CDR3: CASSRHDGLRQPQHF; DNA: TGTGCCAGCAGCAGACATGATGGTCTTCGTCAGCCCCAGCATTTT
V: TRBV5-1; J: TRBJ2-7; D: NA; size: NA; CDR3: CASGKAGQSYEQYF; DNA: TGCGCCAGCGGGAAGGCGGGACAGTCCTACGAGCAGTACTTC
V: TRBV6-5; J: TRBJ2-7; D: NA; size: once; CDR3: CASGRDISYEQYF; DNA: TGTGCCAGCGGCCGGGACATCTCCTACGAGCAGTACTTC
V: TRBV3-1/TRBV3-2; J: TRBJ1-2; D: TRBD1; size: NA; CDR3: CASSQGNLRQGARYGYTF; DNA: TGTGCCAGCAGCCAGGGGAATCTTAGACAGGGGGCGCGTTATGGCTACACCTTC
V: TRBV11-3; J: TRBJ2-5; D: TRBD2; size: NA; CDR3: CASSSRLAGGGETQYF; DNA: TGTGCCAGCAGCTCCCGACTAGCGGGAGGGGGGGAGACCCAGTACTTC
V: TRBV2; J: TRBJ2-3; D: TRBD2; size: NA; CDR3: CASRNSGGATDTQYF; DNA: TGTGCCAGCAGGAATAGCGGGGGGGCCACAGATACGCAGTATTTT
V: TRBV5-4; J: TRBJ2-5; D: TRBD2; size: NA; CDR3: CASTRAGGPQETQYF; DNA: TGTGCCAGTACTCGGGCGGGGGGGCCTCAGGAGACCCAGTACTTC
V: TRBV7-2; J: TRBJ2-5; D: TRBD2; size: once; CDR3: CASSLAGVGLAGLPRSQYF; DNA: TGTGCCAGCAGCTTAGCTGGGGTTGGGCTAGCGGGGCTCCCAAGATCCCAGTACTTC
V: TRBV28; J: TRBJ2-3; D: TRBD1; size: NA; CDR3: CASSSRQGHTDTQYF; DNA: TGTGCCAGCAGCTCCCGACAGGGCCACACAGATACGCAGTATTTT
V: TRBV19; J: TRBJ2-7; D: TRBD1; size: once; CDR3: CASSIGTRGTGYEQYF; DNA: TGTGCCAGTAGTATAGGAACCAGGGGGACGGGGTACGAGCAGTACTTC
V: TRBV6-6; J: TRBJ2-5; D: TRBD1; size: NA; CDR3: CASSYLGTGQETQYF; DNA: TGTGCCAGCAGTTACCTCGGGACAGGTCAAGAGACCCAGTACTTC
V: TRBV4-1; J: TRBJ2-3; D: TRBD1; size: NA; CDR3: CASRRGSGGYGDTQYF; DNA: TGCGCCAGCAGGAGAGGGTCAGGGGGATATGGAGATACGCAGTATTTT
V: TRBV27; J: TRBJ2-7; D: NA; size: NA; CDR3: CASSFRGTSATISYEQYF; DNA: TGTGCCAGCAGTTTCAGGGGCACTAGCGCCACAATAAGCTACGAGCAGTACTTC
V: TRBV6-7; J: TRBJ2-1; D: TRBD2; size: NA; CDR3: CASSYSKHPSGVNEQFF; DNA: TGTGCCAGCAGTTACTCGAAGCATCCTAGCGGTGTAAATGAGCAGTTCTTC
V: TRBV6-5; J: TRBJ2-2; D: NA; size: NA; CDR3: CASSYRTDGSGELFF; DNA: TGTGCCAGCAGTTACCGGACAGATGGGTCCGGGGAGCTGTTTTTT
V: TRBV10-2; J: TRBJ1-1; D: TRBD1; size: NA; CDR3: CASSLTSPGGLSKNTEAFF; DNA: TGCGCCAGCAGCCTGACAAGTCCAGGGGGCTTGAGTAAGAACACTGAAGCTTTCTTT
V: TRBV29-1; J: TRBJ1-2; D: TRBD1; size: few; CDR3: CSARQGSGYGYTF; DNA: TGCAGCGCCCGACAGGGATCGGGCTATGGCTACACCTTC
V: TRBV27; J: TRBJ2-3; D: TRBD2; size: NA; CDR3: CASSDWERGRTDTQYF; DNA: TGTGCCAGCAGCGATTGGGAGCGGGGGCGTACAGATACGCAGTATTTT
V: TRBV18; J: TRBJ2-6; D: TRBD1; size: NA; CDR3: CASSPDIGGRLLTF; DNA: TGTGCCAGCTCACCAGACATAGGGGGCCGGCTCCTGACTTTC
V: TRBV5-1; J: TRBJ2-7; D: NA; size: NA; CDR3: CASRGAELTYEQYF; DNA: TGCGCCAGCAGAGGAGCGGAACTTACCTACGAGCAGTACTTC
V: TRBV7-8; J: TRBJ2-1; D: NA; size: NA; CDR3: CASSSILGIGNEQFF; DNA: TGTGCCAGCAGCTCCATTCTGGGCATTGGAAATGAGCAGTTCTTC
V: TRBV11-2; J: TRBJ1-2; D: NA; size: NA; CDR3: CASSHNPDNRDGYTF; DNA: TGTGCCAGCAGCCACAACCCCGACAACCGCGATGGCTACACCTTC
V: TRBV7-9; J: TRBJ1-5; D: TRBD1; size: NA; CDR3: CASRSGTGENQPQHF; DNA: TGTGCCAGCAGATCCGGGACAGGGGAAAATCAGCCCCAGCATTTT
V: TRBV28; J: TRBJ1-2; D: TRBD1; size: many; CDR3: CASRAGQGIIGYTF; DNA: TGTGCCAGCAGAGCAGGACAGGGAATTATCGGCTACACCTTC
V: TRBV15; J: TRBJ2-7; D: NA; size: NA; CDR3: CATSRDAISYEQYF; DNA: TGTGCCACCAGCAGAGATGCTATTTCCTACGAGCAGTACTTC
V: TRBV6-5; J: TRBJ2-7; D: NA; size: NA; CDR3: CASSPSERMEQYF; DNA: TGTGCCAGCAGTCCGTCAGAGCGGATGGAGCAGTACTTC
V: TRBV6-2/TRBV6-3; J: TRBJ1-4; D: NA; size: NA; CDR3: CASSYSREKLFF; DNA: TGTGCCAGCAGTTACTCGCGGGAAAAACTGTTTTTT
V: TRBV3-1/TRBV3-2; J: TRBJ1-2; D: NA; size: NA; CDR3: CASSRLQGDYGYTF; DNA: TGTGCCAGCAGCCGACTACAGGGAGACTATGGCTACACCTTC
V: TRBV5-1; J: TRBJ1-4; D: NA; size: NA; CDR3: CASSSLGGTNEKLFF; DNA: TGCGCCAGCAGCTCCTTAGGGGGAACTAATGAAAAACTGTTTTTT
V: TRBV12-5; J: TRBJ2-2; D: NA; size: NA; CDR3: CASGYPSGTGSFTGELFF; DNA: TGTGCTAGTGGTTACCCCAGCGGGACAGGAAGTTTTACCGGGGAGCTGTTTTTT
V: TRBV3-1/TRBV3-2; J: TRBJ2-1; D: NA; size: NA; CDR3: CASSPRGENEQFF; DNA: TGTGCCAGCAGCCCCAGGGGTGAGAATGAGCAGTTCTTC
V: TRBV2; J: TRBJ1-1; D: NA; size: NA; CDR3: CASSDRRNTEAFF; DNA: TGTGCCAGCAGTGATCGGAGGAACACTGAAGCTTTCTTT
V: TRBV5-1; J: TRBJ2-2; D: NA; size: NA; CDR3: CASSLVNVRPLMNTGELFF; DNA: TGCGCCAGCAGCTTGGTCAATGTCAGGCCGCTCATGAACACCGGGGAGCTGTTTTTT
V: TRBV6-5; J: TRBJ1-1; D: NA; size: NA; CDR3: CASNQWEAFF; DNA: TGTGCCAGCAATCAGTGGGAAGCTTTCTTT
V: TRBV5-5; J: TRBJ2-7; D: NA; size: NA; CDR3: CASSLDPLFSIYEQYF; DNA: TGTGCCAGCAGCTTGGACCCCTTATTTAGCATCTACGAGCAGTACTTC
V: TRBV9; J: TRBJ1-1; D: TRBD1; size: NA; CDR3: CASSAGQGLVAEAFF; DNA: TGTGCCAGCAGCGCAGGACAGGGGTTGGTCGCTGAAGCTTTCTTT
V: TRBV4-3; J: TRBJ2-7; D: NA; size: NA; CDR3: CASSPSLGAAYEQYF; DNA: TGCGCCAGCAGCCCCTCCCTCGGAGCGGCCTACGAGCAGTACTTC
V: TRBV9; J: TRBJ2-1; D: TRBD2; size: NA; CDR3: CASSPTSGRAYNEQFF; DNA: TGTGCCAGCAGTCCAACTAGCGGGAGGGCCTACAATGAGCAGTTCTTC
V: TRBV19; J: TRBJ2-3; D: NA; size: NA; CDR3: CASSVDWRTDTQYF; DNA: TGTGCCAGTAGTGTAGATTGGAGGACAGATACGCAGTATTTT
V: TRBV28; J: TRBJ2-5; D: TRBD1; size: NA; CDR3: CASSLTGVVETQYF; DNA: TGTGCCAGCAGTTTGACAGGGGTGGTGGAGACCCAGTACTTC
V: TRBV3-1/TRBV3-2; J: TRBJ2-7; D: NA; size: NA; CDR3: CASSQEHYGQYF; DNA: TGTGCCAGCAGCCAAGAGCACTACGGGCAGTACTTC
V: TRBV6-1; J: TRBJ2-1; D: NA; size: few; CDR3: CASSEAVEGEFF; DNA: TGTGCCAGCAGTGAAGCCGTGGAGGGTGAGTTCTTC
V: TRBV25-1; J: TRBJ1-4; D: TRBD1; size: NA; CDR3: CASTGAGGEKLFF; DNA: TGTGCCTCAACAGGGGCGGGGGGTGAAAAACTGTTTTTT
V: TRBV3-1/TRBV3-2; J: TRBJ2-3; D: TRBD2; size: NA; CDR3: CASSSGGVADTQYF; DNA: TGTGCCAGCTCGAGCGGGGGGGTCGCAGATACGCAGTATTTT
V: TRBV14; J: TRBJ2-5; D: NA; size: NA; CDR3: CASSLLGFQYF; DNA: TGTGCCAGCAGCCTACTCGGGTTCCAGTACTTC
V: TRBV7-8; J: TRBJ2-1; D: NA; size: NA; CDR3: CASSLGPSSYNEQFF; DNA: TGTGCCAGCAGCTTAGGGCCTAGCTCCTACAATGAGCAGTTCTTC
V: TRBV28; J: TRBJ2-3; D: NA; size: once; CDR3: CASSFSGRQYF; DNA: TGTGCCAGCAGTTTTTCGGGGAGGCAGTATTTT